Relative to its sample, the clone carrying this TCR beta chain is medium-sized. Individual cDNA molecules were tagged with unique molecular identifiers, the study reported. Using its own MiXCR run on the 5' RACE reads, TCRdb lists one record per CDR3 protein. The sample gives about 66,000 distinct CDR3 sequences, 13% of which show up once; roughly 8.3% is in the top ten. This entry comes from a study of early T cells in non-severe SARS-CoV-2 infection. Looking at the study overall: With bulk RNA from unsorted whole blood as input, sequencing yielded unpaired chains.

The V end lost 5 bases, the J end lost 0 bases, and 14 bases lay between the germline ends. Germline V gene lookup returns CDR1 MDHEN and CDR2 SYDVKM. The CDR3 extends over 16 amino acids. Sequenced input: whole blood. The sequence came from an adult who was a healthcare worker with PCR-confirmed SARS-CoV-2 infection or an uninfected control (not recorded which). V and J are TRBV28 and TRBJ2-1; D is ambiguous. As DNA, the CDR3 is TGTGCCAGCAGTCCCCTGACCTTCAGCTCCTACAATGAGCAGTTCTTC. Its protein product is CASSPLTFSSYNEQFF.